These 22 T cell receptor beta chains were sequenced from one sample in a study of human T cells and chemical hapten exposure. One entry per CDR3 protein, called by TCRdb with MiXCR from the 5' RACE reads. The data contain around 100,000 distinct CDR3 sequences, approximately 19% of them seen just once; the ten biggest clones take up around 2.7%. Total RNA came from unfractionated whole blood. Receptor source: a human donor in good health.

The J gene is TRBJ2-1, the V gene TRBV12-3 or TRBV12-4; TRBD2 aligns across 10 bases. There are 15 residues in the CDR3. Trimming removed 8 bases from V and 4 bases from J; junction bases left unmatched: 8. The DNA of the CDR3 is TGTGCCAGCGGGAGTAGCGGGAGGATATACAATGAGCAGTTCTTC. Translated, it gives CASGSSGRIYNEQFF.

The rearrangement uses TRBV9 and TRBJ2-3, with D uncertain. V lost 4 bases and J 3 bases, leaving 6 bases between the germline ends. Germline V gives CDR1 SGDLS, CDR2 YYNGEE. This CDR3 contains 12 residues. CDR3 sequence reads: CASSPPTDTQYF. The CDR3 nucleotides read TGTGCCAGCAGCCCGCCTACAGATACGCAGTATTTT. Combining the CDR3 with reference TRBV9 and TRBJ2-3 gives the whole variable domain DSGVTQTPKHLITATGQRVTLRCSPRSGDLSVYWYQQSLDQGLQFLIQYYNGEERAKGNILERFSAQQFPDLHSELNLSSLELGDSALYFCASSPPTDTQYFGPGTRLTVL.

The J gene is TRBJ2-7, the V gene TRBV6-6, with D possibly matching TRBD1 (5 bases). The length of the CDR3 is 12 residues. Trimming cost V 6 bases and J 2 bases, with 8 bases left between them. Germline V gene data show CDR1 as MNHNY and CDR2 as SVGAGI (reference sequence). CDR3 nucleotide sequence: TGTGCCAGCAGCCGACAGCCCTACGAGCAGTACTTC. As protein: CASSRQPYEQYF.

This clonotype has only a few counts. CDR3 coding DNA: TGCAGTGCTAGAGATCCCCGACTAGCTAGCGATGAGCAGTTCTTC. It translates to CSARDPRLASDEQFF. The rearrangement links TRBV20-1 to TRBJ2-1; 7 bases map to TRBD2. Germline CDR1 DFQATT, CDR2 SNEGSKA (reference sequence). The CDR3 length is 15 residues. The V gene end was trimmed by 0 bases and the J gene end by 8 bases; junction bases not matched to a gene: 10.

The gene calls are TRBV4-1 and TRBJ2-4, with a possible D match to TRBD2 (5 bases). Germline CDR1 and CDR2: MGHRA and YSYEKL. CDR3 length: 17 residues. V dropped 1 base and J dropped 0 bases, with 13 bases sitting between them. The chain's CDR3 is CASSQGAAFLAKNIQYF. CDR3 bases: TGCGCCAGCAGCCAAGGAGCGGCATTCCTAGCCAAAAACATTCAGTACTTC.

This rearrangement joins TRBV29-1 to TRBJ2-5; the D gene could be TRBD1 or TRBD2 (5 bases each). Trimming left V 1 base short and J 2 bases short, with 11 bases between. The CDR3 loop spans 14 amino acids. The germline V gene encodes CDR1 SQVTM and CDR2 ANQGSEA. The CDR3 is CSVEGGAGQETQYF. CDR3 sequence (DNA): TGCAGCGTTGAAGGAGGGGCAGGTCAAGAGACCCAGTACTTC.

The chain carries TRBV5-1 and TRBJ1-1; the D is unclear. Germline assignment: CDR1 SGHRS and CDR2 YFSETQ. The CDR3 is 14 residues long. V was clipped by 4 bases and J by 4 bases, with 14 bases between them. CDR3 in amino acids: CASSLREGRTEAFF. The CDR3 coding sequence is TGCGCCAGCAGCCTAAGGGAAGGGCGCACTGAAGCTTTCTTT.

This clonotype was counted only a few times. CDR3 nucleotides: TGCAGTGCTAGAGATGCTGGAACTATCTACGAGCAGTACTTC. Protein: CSARDAGTIYEQYF. J is TRBJ2-7 and V is TRBV20-1; D gene unclear. The CDR3 consists of 14 residues. With 0 bases removed from V and 3 bases from J, the gap between germline ends came to 12 bases. Germline CDR1 reads DFQATT; CDR2 reads SNEGSKA (reference sequence).

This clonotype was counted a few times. The DNA for the CDR3 is TGTGCTAGTGGTTTGACTAGCCAGGTGGGAGATACGCAGTATTTT. Its translation: CASGLTSQVGDTQYF. This chain links TRBV12-5 with TRBJ2-3; tentative D call: TRBD2 (6 bases). V lost 2 bases to trimming and J lost 5 bases, with 14 bases between them. The CDR3 covers 15 residues. CDR1 is LGHNT, CDR2 FRNRAP, per germline.

The CDR3 reads CASSLVFDRGDGYTF. The DNA for the CDR3 is TGTGCCAGCAGCTTAGTTTTCGACAGGGGGGATGGCTACACCTTC. This chain connects TRBV7-8 to TRBJ1-2; TRBD1 matches at 9 bases. This CDR3 is built from 15 residues. Trimming took 1 base from V and 6 from J; bases not matched to a gene: 6. Germline CDR1 reads SGHVS; CDR2 reads FQNEAQ.

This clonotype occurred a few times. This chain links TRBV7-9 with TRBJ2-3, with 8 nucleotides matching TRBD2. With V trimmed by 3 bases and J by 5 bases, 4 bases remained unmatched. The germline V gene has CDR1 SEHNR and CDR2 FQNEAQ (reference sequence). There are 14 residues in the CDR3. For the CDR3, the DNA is TGTGCCAGCAGCTTTAGAAGCGGGAGAGATACGCAGTATTTT. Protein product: CASSFRSGRDTQYF.

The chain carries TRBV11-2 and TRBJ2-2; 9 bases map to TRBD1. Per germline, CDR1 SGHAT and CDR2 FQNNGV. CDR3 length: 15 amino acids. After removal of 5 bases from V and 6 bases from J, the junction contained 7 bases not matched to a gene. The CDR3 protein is CASSRNRGPSGELFF. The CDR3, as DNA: TGTGCCAGCAGCCGTAACAGGGGGCCGTCCGGGGAGCTGTTTTTT.

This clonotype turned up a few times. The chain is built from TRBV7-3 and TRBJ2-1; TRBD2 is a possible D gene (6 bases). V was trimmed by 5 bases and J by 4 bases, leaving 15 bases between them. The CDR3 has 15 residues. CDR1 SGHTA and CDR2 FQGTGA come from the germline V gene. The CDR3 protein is CASSISRDSYNEQFF. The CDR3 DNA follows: TGTGCCAGCAGCATCTCCCGGGACTCGTACAATGAGCAGTTCTTC. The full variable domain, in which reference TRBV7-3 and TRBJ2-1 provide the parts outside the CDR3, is GAGVSQTPSNKVTEKGKYVELRCDPISGHTALYWYRQSLGQGPEFLIYFQGTGAADDSGLPNDRFFAVRPEGSVSTLKIQRTERGDSAVYLCASSISRDSYNEQFFGPGTRLTVL.

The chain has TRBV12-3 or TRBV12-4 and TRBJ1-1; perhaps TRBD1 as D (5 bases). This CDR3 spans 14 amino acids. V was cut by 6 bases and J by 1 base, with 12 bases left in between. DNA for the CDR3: TGTGCCAGCAGCCCCTTTAGGGGGAACACTGAAGCTTTCTTT. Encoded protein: CASSPFRGNTEAFF.

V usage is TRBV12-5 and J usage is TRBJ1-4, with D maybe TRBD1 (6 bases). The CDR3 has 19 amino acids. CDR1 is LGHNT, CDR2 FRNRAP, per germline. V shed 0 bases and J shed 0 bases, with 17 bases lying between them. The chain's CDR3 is CASGLVFTGRLATNEKLFF. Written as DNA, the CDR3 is TGTGCTAGTGGTTTGGTATTCACAGGGCGACTGGCAACTAATGAAAAACTGTTTTTT.

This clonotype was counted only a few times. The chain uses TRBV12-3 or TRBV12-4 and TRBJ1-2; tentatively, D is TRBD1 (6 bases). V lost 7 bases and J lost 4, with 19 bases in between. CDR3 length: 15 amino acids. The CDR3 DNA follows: TGTGCCAGCACCCCCACAGGGCCAGGGAGCTATGGCTACACCTTC. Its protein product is CASTPTGPGSYGYTF.

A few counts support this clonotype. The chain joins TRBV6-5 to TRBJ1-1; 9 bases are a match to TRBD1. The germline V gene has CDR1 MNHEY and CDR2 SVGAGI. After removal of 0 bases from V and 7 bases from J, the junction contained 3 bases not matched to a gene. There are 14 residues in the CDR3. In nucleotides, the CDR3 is TGTGCCAGCAGTTACTCGGGACAGGGTGTTGAAGCTTTCTTT. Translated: CASSYSGQGVEAFF.

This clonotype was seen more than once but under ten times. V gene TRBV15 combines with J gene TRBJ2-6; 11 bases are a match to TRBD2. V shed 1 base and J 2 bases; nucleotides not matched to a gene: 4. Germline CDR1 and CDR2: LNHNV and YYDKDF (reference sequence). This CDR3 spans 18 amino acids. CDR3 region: CATSRGGLAEPGANVLTF. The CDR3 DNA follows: TGTGCCACCAGCAGAGGGGGACTAGCGGAGCCTGGGGCCAACGTCCTGACTTTC.

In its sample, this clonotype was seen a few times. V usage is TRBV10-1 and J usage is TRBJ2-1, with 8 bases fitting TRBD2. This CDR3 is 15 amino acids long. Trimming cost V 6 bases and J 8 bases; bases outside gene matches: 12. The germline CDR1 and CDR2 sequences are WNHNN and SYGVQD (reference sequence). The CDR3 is CASSYGTSKDYEQFF. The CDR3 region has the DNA TGCGCCAGCAGCTACGGGACTAGTAAAGACTATGAGCAGTTCTTC.

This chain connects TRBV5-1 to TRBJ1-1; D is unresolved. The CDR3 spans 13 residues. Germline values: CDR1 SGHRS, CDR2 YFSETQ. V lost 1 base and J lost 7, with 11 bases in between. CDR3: CASSLHSSDEAFF. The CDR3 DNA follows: TGCGCCAGCAGCTTGCACAGCTCCGATGAAGCTTTCTTT.

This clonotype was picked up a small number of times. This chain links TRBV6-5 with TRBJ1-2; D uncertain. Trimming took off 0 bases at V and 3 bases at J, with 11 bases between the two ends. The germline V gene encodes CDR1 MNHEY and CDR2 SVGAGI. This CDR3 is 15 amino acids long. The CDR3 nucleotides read TGTGCCAGCAGTTACTCCGGACGGGATTACTATGGCTACACCTTC. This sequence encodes CASSYSGRDYYGYTF.

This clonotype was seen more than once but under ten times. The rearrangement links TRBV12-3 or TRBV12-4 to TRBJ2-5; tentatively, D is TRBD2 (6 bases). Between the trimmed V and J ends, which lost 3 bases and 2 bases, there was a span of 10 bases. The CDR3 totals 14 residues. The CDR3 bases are TGTGCCAGCAGTTTTGGGGCGGGACAAGAGACCCAGTACTTC. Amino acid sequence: CASSFGAGQETQYF.